The 28 T cell receptor beta chains in this list originate from one sample, sequenced in a study of T cell responses to AZD1222 COVID-19 vaccine. Generated by immunoSEQ multiplex PCR, the TCRdb table keeps only in-frame clones and is missing some. The sample lists 110,000 to 150,000 clones; 90% to 95% were seen once. Here the sequenced sample was peripheral blood, taken after recovery from COVID-19. These receptors all come from an adult who had recovered from COVID-19.

The chain recombines TRBV28 with TRBJ2-3; D is uncertain. This CDR3 is 16 amino acids long. Per the germline V gene, CDR1 is MDHEN and CDR2 is SYDVKM. V was trimmed by 2 bases and J by 0 bases, leaving 12 bases between them. Here the CDR3 reads CASSLAPRPSTDTQYF. CDR3 nucleotide sequence: TGTGCCAGCAGTTTAGCACCCCGGCCTAGCACAGATACGCAGTATTTT.

The V and J genes are TRBV10-1 and TRBJ2-7; D not certain. Germline V lookup: CDR1 WNHNN, CDR2 SYGVQD (reference sequence). The CDR3 sequence is 13 residues long. V lost 2 bases, J lost 3 bases, and 8 bases lay in between. The CDR3 sequence: CASSEQLDYEQYF. The CDR3 nucleotides read TGCGCCAGCAGTGAGCAGTTGGACTACGAGCAGTACTTC.

The rearrangement links TRBV12-3 or TRBV12-4 to TRBJ1-2; no clear D gene. The CDR3 spans 12 residues. With 6 bases removed from V and 3 bases from J, the gap between germline ends came to 8 bases. CDR3 residues: CASSLYDYGYTF. The DNA of the CDR3 is TGTGCCAGCAGCCTTTACGACTATGGCTACACCTTC.

The rearrangement joins TRBV7-9 to TRBJ2-6; D not resolved. Trimming took off 5 bases at V and 0 bases at J, with 11 bases between the two ends. CDR3 length: 16 amino acids. Germline loops: CDR1 SEHNR, CDR2 FQNEAQ (reference sequence). CDR3 bases: TGTGCCAGCAGCCCCGGCAGAGGCTCTGGGGCCAACGTCCTGACTTTC. Amino acid sequence: CASSPGRGSGANVLTF.

The chain recombines TRBV3-1 (or the pseudogene TRBV3-2) with TRBJ2-2; D is ambiguous. V was shortened by 6 bases and J by 4 bases, with 9 bases between the two germline ends. The CDR3 spans 13 residues. Germline CDR1 and CDR2: LGHDT and YNNKEL (reference sequence). The DNA of the CDR3 is TGTGCCAGCAGAGAGGCGGTCACCGGGGAGCTGTTTTTT. Protein: CASREAVTGELFF.

The chain employs TRBV11-2 and TRBJ2-3, with 14 nucleotides matching TRBD2. Germline V gene lookup returns CDR1 SGHAT and CDR2 FQNNGV. This CDR3 has 19 amino acids. V lost 1 base, J lost 4 bases, and 10 bases stayed unmatched. The DNA of the CDR3 is TGTGCCAGCAGCTTAGGTTCATGGGGACTAGCGGGAGCCGCAGATACGCAGTATTTT. Translated: CASSLGSWGLAGAADTQYF.

J is TRBJ2-5 and V is TRBV7-9; D is uncertain. CDR3 length equals 12 residues. Germline CDR1 is SEHNR and CDR2 is FQNEAQ (reference sequence). The V gene lost 5 bases and the J gene lost 0 bases, with 4 bases spanning the gap. CDR3 in DNA: TGTGCCAGCAGCCAGTACCAAGAGACCCAGTACTTC. Protein sequence: CASSQYQETQYF.

This chain connects TRBV15 to TRBJ2-7; 7 bases match TRBD2. V shed 1 base, J shed 3 bases, and the junction held 12 bases outside the gene matches. There are 17 residues in the CDR3. The V gene's germline CDR1 is LNHNV and CDR2 YYDKDF (reference sequence). CDR3 in DNA: TGTGCCACCAGCAGAGTTGTGGGTAGTGCGGGGGTCTACGAGCAGTACTTC. It codes for CATSRVVGSAGVYEQYF.

The chain couples TRBV5-1 to TRBJ1-6; 9 positions agree with TRBD1. With 2 bases clipped from V and 5 bases from J, the junction kept 2 bases outside the gene matches. CDR1 and CDR2 (germline): SGHRS, YFSETQ. This CDR3 has 15 amino acids. CDR3 sequence reads: CASSLGTGNNSPLHF. In nucleotides, the CDR3 is TGCGCCAGCAGCTTAGGGACAGGGAATAATTCACCCCTCCACTTT.

About this clone: Within the sample, other DNA sequences also encode this same CDR3. The chain employs TRBV27 and TRBJ1-5; 7 positions agree with TRBD1. The V gene end was trimmed by 0 bases and the J gene end by 3 bases; junction bases not matched to a gene: 5. The CDR3 runs to 16 residues. Germline CDR1 MNHEY, CDR2 SMNVEV (reference sequence). For the CDR3, the DNA is TGTGCCAGCAGTTTATCGAGACAGGGACCCAATCAGCCCCAGCATTTT. It encodes CASSLSRQGPNQPQHF.

The gene calls are TRBV3-1 (or the pseudogene TRBV3-2) and TRBJ2-3, with a tentative D call TRBD2 (5 bases). This CDR3 spans 18 amino acids. CDR1 is LGHDT and CDR2 is YNNKEL in the germline V gene (reference sequence). Trimming left V 0 bases short and J 4 bases short, with 20 bases between. CDR3 loop: CASSQEVSARAEADTQYF. CDR3 DNA sequence: TGTGCCAGCAGCCAAGAGGTCTCGGCAAGGGCGGAGGCAGATACGCAGTATTTT.

The J gene is TRBJ1-3, the V gene TRBV5-1; 7 nucleotides line up with TRBD1. The CDR3 extends over 15 amino acids. V lost 3 bases to trimming and J lost 0 bases; unmatched junction nucleotides: 3. Germline V CDR1 and CDR2: SGHRS, YFSETQ. This chain's CDR3 is CASSWDSDSGNTIYF. CDR3 coding DNA: TGCGCCAGCAGCTGGGACAGCGACTCTGGAAACACCATATATTTT. Full variable domain (outside the CDR3, taken from reference TRBV5-1 and TRBJ1-3): KAGVTQTPRYLIKTRGQQVTLSCSPISGHRSVSWYQQTPGQGLQFLFEYFSETQRNKGNFPGRFSGRQFSNSRSEMNVSTLELGDSALYLCASSWDSDSGNTIYFGEGSWLTVV.

The CDR3 region is CASSIQGSGLAKNIQYF. The CDR3 DNA reads as TGTGCCAGCAGTATTCAAGGGTCCGGCCTCGCCAAAAACATTCAGTACTTC. V is TRBV28 and J is TRBJ2-4; D remains ambiguous. V was cut by 5 bases and J by 1 base, with 18 bases left in between. Germline CDR1 reads MDHEN; CDR2 reads SYDVKM. The CDR3 has 17 amino acids. Full variable domain (missing parts from reference TRBV28 and TRBJ2-4): DVKVTQSSRYLVKRTGEKVFLECVQDMDHENMFWYRQDPGLGLRLIYFSYDVKMKEKGDIPEGYSVSREKKERFSLILESASTNQTSMYLCASSIQGSGLAKNIQYFGAGTRLSVL.

This chain joins TRBV3-1 (or the pseudogene TRBV3-2) and TRBJ1-2; D is ambiguous. The germline V gene encodes CDR1 LGHDT and CDR2 YNNKEL (reference sequence). Deletions cut 1 base from V and 6 bases from J, with 9 bases between. The CDR3 runs to 13 residues. For the CDR3, the DNA is TGTGCCAGCAGCCAAGCGTTTTCGGATGGCTACACCTTC. The encoded protein is CASSQAFSDGYTF.

The V call is TRBV5-1, the J call TRBJ2-5; no firm D call. In germline, CDR1 is SGHRS, CDR2 YFSETQ. The CDR3 is 15 residues long. V was pared by 0 bases and J by 5 bases, with 14 bases between. The CDR3 DNA sequence: TGCGCCAGCAGCTTGGGCAGCGCGACGATGGAGACCCAGTACTTC. Its protein product is CASSLGSATMETQYF.

The genes are TRBV9 and TRBJ2-6; D call uncertain. This CDR3 has 15 amino acids. The germline CDR1 and CDR2 sequences are SGDLS and YYNGEE. Trimming left V 0 bases short and J 2 bases short, with 6 bases between. For the CDR3, the DNA is TGTGCCAGCAGCGTAGGAGGAACTGGGGCCAACGTCCTGACTTTC. Translation gives CASSVGGTGANVLTF.

This clone was counted a single time. J is TRBJ2-2 and V is TRBV11-3; D gene uncertain. The CDR3 loop spans 17 amino acids. From germline, CDR1 is SGHNT and CDR2 YENEEA. Trimming stripped 7 bases from V and 5 bases from J, with 23 bases between. The CDR3 region has the DNA TGTGCCAGCATCCCCAAGATGGAGCCTTGGAAGACCGGGGAGCTGTTTTTT. The encoded protein is CASIPKMEPWKTGELFF.

The chain has TRBV2 and TRBJ2-7; no firm D call. This CDR3 is built from 11 residues. V was shortened by 6 bases and J by 5 bases, with 8 bases between the two germline ends. The germline V gene has CDR1 SNHLY and CDR2 FYNNEI. The CDR3 DNA reads TGTGCCAGCAGGGGAAGGGACGAGCAGTACTTC. As protein: CASRGRDEQYF.

The V call is TRBV5-4, the J call TRBJ2-1; 8 nucleotides align to TRBD2. Trimming took 1 base from V and 10 from J; bases not matched to a gene: 7. Germline V gene lookup returns CDR1 SGHNT and CDR2 YYREEE (reference sequence). CDR3 length equals 14 residues. CDR3 DNA sequence: TGTGCCAGCAGCTTGTACGGGAGGGCCCTCGAGCAGTTCTTC. As protein: CASSLYGRALEQFF.

This sequence joins TRBV27 and TRBJ2-1; 8 bases agree with TRBD2. Per germline, CDR1 MNHEY and CDR2 SMNVEV (reference sequence). V trimming: 6 bases; J trimming: 2 bases; junction bases outside the gene matches: 12. This CDR3 has 17 residues. The CDR3 loop reads CASSSTIPSGPYNEQFF. For the CDR3, the DNA is TGTGCCAGCAGCTCGACGATCCCTAGCGGGCCCTACAATGAGCAGTTCTTC.

The J gene is TRBJ2-2, the V gene TRBV9; tentative D call: TRBD2 (6 bases). CDR3 length: 15 residues. V shed 2 bases and J shed 7 bases, with 15 bases lying between them. CDR1 and CDR2 (germline): SGDLS, YYNGEE. The CDR3 reads CASSVVGREDGELFF. The CDR3 DNA follows: TGTGCCAGCAGCGTTGTCGGCAGGGAGGACGGGGAGCTGTTTTTT. The full variable domain, its missing parts supplied by reference TRBV9 and TRBJ2-2, is DSGVTQTPKHLITATGQRVTLRCSPRSGDLSVYWYQQSLDQGLQFLIQYYNGEERAKGNILERFSAQQFPDLHSELNLSSLELGDSALYFCASSVVGREDGELFFGEGSRLTVL.

The chain uses TRBV3-1 (or the pseudogene TRBV3-2) and TRBJ2-3; 7 bases are shared with TRBD2. V dropped 4 bases and J dropped 5; count of bases not matched to a gene: 9. CDR1 and CDR2 (germline): LGHDT, YNNKEL (reference sequence). This CDR3 spans 15 amino acids. The CDR3 DNA reads TGTGCCAGCAGCCTAACAACTAGCGCTGGAGATACGCAGTATTTT. Encoded protein: CASSLTTSAGDTQYF.

The chain's CDR3 is CASSLGSGDLYEQYF. For the CDR3, the DNA is TGTGCCAGCAGTTTGGGTAGCGGGGATCTGTACGAGCAGTACTTC. The gene calls are TRBV27 and TRBJ2-7, with 8 bases matching TRBD2. The CDR3 runs to 15 residues. Trimming cost V 3 bases and J 4 bases; bases outside gene matches: 8. Germline V gene sequence: CDR1 MNHEY, CDR2 SMNVEV (reference sequence).

The V call is TRBV3-1 (or the pseudogene TRBV3-2), the J call TRBJ1-4; 8 nucleotides align to TRBD1. The junction had 6 bases not matched to a gene; V was cut back by 4 bases and J by 2 bases. The CDR3 is made up of 16 amino acids. Germline CDR1 reads LGHDT; CDR2 reads YNNKEL (reference sequence). The CDR3, as DNA: TGTGCCAGCAGCCCAAGGAGGACAGGGACTAATGAAAAACTGTTTTTT. Residues: CASSPRRTGTNEKLFF.

V usage is TRBV29-1 and J usage is TRBJ2-7; TRBD1 might be the D (5 bases). Germline V gene sequence: CDR1 SQVTM, CDR2 ANQGSEA. V gave up 7 bases and J gave up 1 base, with 11 bases separating them. This CDR3 is 12 amino acids long. CDR3 amino acids: CSALTDSYEQYF. CDR3 DNA: TGCAGCGCCTTGACAGATTCCTACGAGCAGTACTTC.

The V gene is TRBV19, the J gene TRBJ1-5; 7 bases fit TRBD1. CDR1 LNHDA and CDR2 SQIVND come from the germline V gene (reference sequence). With 3 bases clipped from V and 6 bases from J, the junction kept 8 bases outside the gene matches. CDR3 length: 15 amino acids. The CDR3 loop reads CASSMAGGVSQPQHF. As DNA, the CDR3 is TGTGCCAGTAGTATGGCAGGGGGTGTGAGTCAGCCCCAGCATTTT. The whole variable domain, filled in from reference TRBV19 and TRBJ1-5, reads DGGITQSPKYLFRKEGQNVTLSCEQNLNHDAMYWYRQDPGQGLRLIYYSQIVNDFQKGDIAEGYSVSREKKESFPLTVTSAQKNPTAFYLCASSMAGGVSQPQHFGDGTRLSIL.

V gene TRBV5-8 combines with J gene TRBJ2-3, with 10 bases lining up with TRBD1. Germline loops: CDR1 SGHTS, CDR2 YDEGEE. The CDR3 runs 16 residues. V gave up 4 bases and J gave up 3 bases; unmatched junction bases: 8. The DNA for the CDR3 is TGTGCCAGCAGCCTATGGACAGGGGGTACGACAGATACGCAGTATTTT. This gives the protein CASSLWTGGTTDTQYF. Complete variable domain (other parts from reference TRBV5-8 and TRBJ2-3): EAGVTQSPTHLIKTRGQQATLRCSPISGHTSVYWYQQALGLGLQFLLWYDEGEERNRGNFPPRFSGRQFPNYSSELNVNALELEDSALYLCASSLWTGGTTDTQYFGPGTRLTVL.

This sequence joins TRBV5-5 and TRBJ2-7, with D maybe TRBD1 (6 bases). V lost 0 bases, J lost 0 bases, and 19 bases lay in between. Germline CDR1 SGHKS, CDR2 YYEKEE (reference sequence). The CDR3 is 18 amino acids. The CDR3 is CASSLENSGQIFSYEQYF. DNA of the CDR3: TGTGCCAGCAGCTTGGAGAATTCCGGACAGATATTCTCCTACGAGCAGTACTTC.